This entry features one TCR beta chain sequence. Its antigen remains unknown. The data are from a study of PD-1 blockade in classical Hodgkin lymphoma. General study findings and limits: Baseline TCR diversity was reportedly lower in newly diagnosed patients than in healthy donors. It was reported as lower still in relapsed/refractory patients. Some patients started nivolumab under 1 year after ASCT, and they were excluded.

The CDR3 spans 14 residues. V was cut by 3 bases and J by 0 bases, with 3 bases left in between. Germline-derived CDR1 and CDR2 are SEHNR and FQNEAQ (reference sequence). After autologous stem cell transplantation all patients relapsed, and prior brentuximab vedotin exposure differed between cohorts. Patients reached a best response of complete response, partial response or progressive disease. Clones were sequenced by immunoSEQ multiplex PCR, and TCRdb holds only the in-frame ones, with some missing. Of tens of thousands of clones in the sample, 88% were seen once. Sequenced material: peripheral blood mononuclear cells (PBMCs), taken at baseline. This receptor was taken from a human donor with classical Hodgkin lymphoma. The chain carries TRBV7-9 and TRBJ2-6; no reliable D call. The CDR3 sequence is CASSFGSGANVLTF. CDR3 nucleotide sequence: TGTGCCAGCAGCTTTGGCTCTGGGGCCAACGTCCTGACTTTC.